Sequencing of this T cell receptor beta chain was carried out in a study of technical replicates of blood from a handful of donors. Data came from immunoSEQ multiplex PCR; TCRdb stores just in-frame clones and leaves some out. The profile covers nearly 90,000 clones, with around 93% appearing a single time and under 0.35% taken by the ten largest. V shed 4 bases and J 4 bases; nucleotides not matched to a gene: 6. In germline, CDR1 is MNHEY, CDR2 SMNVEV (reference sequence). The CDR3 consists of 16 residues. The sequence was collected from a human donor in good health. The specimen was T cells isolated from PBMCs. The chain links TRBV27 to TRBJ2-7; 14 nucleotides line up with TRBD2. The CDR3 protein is CASSSWTSGRRYEQYF. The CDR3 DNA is TGTGCCAGCAGTTCCTGGACTAGCGGGAGGCGATACGAGCAGTACTTC.